This T cell receptor beta chain appears in the sequencing data of a study of OX40 agonist ivuxolimab in advanced cancers. As for the study in general: Of mixed ages from about 20 to 85 and averaging roughly 64 years, the group was just under 85% male.

Germline V gene lookup returns CDR1 ENHRY and CDR2 SYGVKD. There are 14 residues in the CDR3. Trimming took off 0 bases at V and 0 bases at J, with 6 bases between the two ends. Study conclusions and caveats: Also showing low normalized T-cell clonal expansion were some of the nonresponders.

Assay used: immunoSEQ multiplex PCR; TCRdb lists only in-frame clones, some missing. The data contain 65,000 to 75,000 clones, about 90% of them seen just once; the ten biggest clones take up over 0.35%. As concerns this clone: Its target is not known.

Blood samples were obtained at baseline, cycle 4 day 1, and cycle 7 day 1. This material consisted of CD4+ or CD8+ T cells sorted from blood, taken in a trial of the OX40 agonist ivuxolimab. The clonotype comes from an adult with an advanced solid tumor such as melanoma, head and neck, liver or kidney cancer. V and J are TRBV10-3 and TRBJ2-7, with D unclear. Here the CDR3 DNA reads TGTGCCATCAGTGAGTCGACGAGCTCCTACGAGCAGTACTTC. It yields the protein CAISESTSSYEQYF.